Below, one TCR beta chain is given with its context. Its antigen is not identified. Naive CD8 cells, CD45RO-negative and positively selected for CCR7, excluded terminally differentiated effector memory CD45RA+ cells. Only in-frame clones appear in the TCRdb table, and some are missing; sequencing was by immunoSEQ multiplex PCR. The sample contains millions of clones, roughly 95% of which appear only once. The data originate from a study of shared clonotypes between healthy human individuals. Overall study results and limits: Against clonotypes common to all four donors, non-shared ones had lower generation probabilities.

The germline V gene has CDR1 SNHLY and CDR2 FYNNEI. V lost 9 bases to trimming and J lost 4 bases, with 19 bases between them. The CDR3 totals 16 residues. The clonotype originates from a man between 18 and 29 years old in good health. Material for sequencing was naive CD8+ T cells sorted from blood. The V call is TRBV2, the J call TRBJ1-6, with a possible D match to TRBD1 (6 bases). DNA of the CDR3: TGTGCCAGTACAGGGCCCATACTTCCTTATAATTCACCCCTCCACTTT. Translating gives CASTGPILPYNSPLHF.